A selection of T cell receptor beta chains follows, all from one sample in a study of technical replicates of blood from a few donors. TCRdb's table, derived via immunoSEQ multiplex PCR, lists solely in-frame clones and lacks some. In the table there are about 100,000 clones, approximately 95% of which are singletons. The sample taken for sequencing was T cells isolated from PBMCs. These receptors were collected from a human donor in good health. Both conserved end residues are part of each CDR3. A D gene is named only where the DNA matches it firmly. The size field is filled for only some rows; it gives once, few, many or a size class.

TRBV27,TRBJ1-5,-,-,TGTGCCAGCAGTTTTTCGATTGAGGGAATTCAGCCCCAGCATTTT,CASSFSIEGIQPQHF
TRBV14,TRBJ1-5,-,-,TGTGCCAGCAGCCAAGATGACTACGAACAGGGTCAACAGCCCCAGCATTTT,CASSQDDYEQGQQPQHF
TRBV5-8,TRBJ2-7,TRBD2,-,TGTGCCAGCAGCTATCTAGCGGGCGCCCACCCCTCCTACGAGCAGTACTTC,CASSYLAGAHPSYEQYF
TRBV23-1,TRBJ2-5,-,-,TGCGCCAGCAGAAGACCCGAGGGGGGGTGCGAGACCCAGTACTTC,CASRRPEGGCETQYF
TRBV27,TRBJ1-5,-,-,TGTGCCAGCAGTTTATCCCGGGGGGATCAGCCCCAGCATTTT,CASSLSRGDQPQHF
TRBV27,TRBJ1-2,-,-,TGTGCCAGCAGTGTGCACAGGGTGAAGGACTACACCTTC,CASSVHRVKDYTF
TRBV6-1,TRBJ1-5,-,once,TGTGCCAGCACTCCCGGGGAACATACTCAGCCCCAGCATTTT,CASTPGEHTQPQHF
TRBV19,TRBJ1-1,TRBD1,-,TGTGCCAGTAGATCCCGGGACAGGGGGCATAACACTGAAGCTTTCTTT,CASRSRDRGHNTEAFF
TRBV9,TRBJ2-1,-,-,TGTGCCAGCAGCGTAGGGTCTAGCTCCTACAATGAGCAGTTCTTC,CASSVGSSSYNEQFF
TRBV6-1,TRBJ1-1,-,-,TGTGCCAGCAGCCACACGAAGAACACTGAAGCTTTCTTT,CASSHTKNTEAFF
TRBV30,TRBJ1-5,-,once,TGTGCCTGGAGTGTACTAGCCGACGCAGGATCGCCCCAGCATTTT,CAWSVLADAGSPQHF
TRBV7-2,TRBJ1-5,TRBD1,-,TGTGCCAGCAGCTCACAGGGGATCTATCAGCCCCAGCATTTT,CASSSQGIYQPQHF
TRBV6-1,TRBJ2-3,-,-,TGTGCCAGCACCTTGAGGGTGAGAACTCATACGCAGTATTTT,CASTLRVRTHTQYF
TRBV28,TRBJ1-2,-,-,TGTGCCAGCAGTTTATCCTTCGGTAGCTATGGCTACACCTTC,CASSLSFGSYGYTF
TRBV7-9,TRBJ2-7,TRBD1,-,TGTGCCAGCACCTTAACCACGGGACAGCCCTACGAGCAGTACTTC,CASTLTTGQPYEQYF
TRBV5-1,TRBJ1-2,TRBD1,-,TGCGCCAGCAGCCCCGGAGACAGGGGGCGAAGTGGCTACACCTTC,CASSPGDRGRSGYTF
TRBV7-3,TRBJ2-2,TRBD1,once,TGTGCCAGCAGCTTTACATTGACAGGGGCTAACACCGGGGAGCTGTTTTTT,CASSFTLTGANTGELFF
TRBV6-1,TRBJ1-2,-,-,TGTGCCAGCTCGCGACAATTGCATGGCTACACCTTC,CASSRQLHGYTF
TRBV5-8,TRBJ1-4,TRBD1,once,TGTGCCAGCAGCTGGGGGACAGTTAATGAAAAACTGTTTTTT,CASSWGTVNEKLFF
TRBV5-1,TRBJ2-3,TRBD1,once,TGCGCCAGCAGCCCGGACAGGAGTAGCACAGATACGCAGTATTTT,CASSPDRSSTDTQYF
TRBV5-6,TRBJ2-2,TRBD1,-,TGTGCCAGCAGCCCGATCAGGGGGCGAAGGACCGGGGAGCTGTTTTTT,CASSPIRGRRTGELFF
TRBV28,TRBJ2-7,-,-,TGTGCCAGCAGTTGGACAGTCATCTACGAGCAGTACTTC,CASSWTVIYEQYF
TRBV4-3,TRBJ1-1,-,-,TGCGCCAGCAGCCAAGATTACAGATATAACACTGAAGCTTTCTTT,CASSQDYRYNTEAFF
TRBV27,TRBJ1-3,-,-,TGTGCCAGCAGTTTACGTCCAGGTGGGAACACCATATATTTT,CASSLRPGGNTIYF
TRBV9,TRBJ1-2,-,-,TGTGCCAGCAGCGTAACAGGCGATGGCTACACCTTC,CASSVTGDGYTF
TRBV6-5,TRBJ2-5,TRBD1,-,TGTGCCAGCAGTTACTTACAGGGGGTTGGAAAGACCCAGTACTTC,CASSYLQGVGKTQYF
TRBV2,TRBJ1-4,-,-,TGTGCCAGCAGCCGGACGCCCGAGGGAGGTGAAAAACTGTTTTTT,CASSRTPEGGEKLFF
TRBV7-8,TRBJ2-7,TRBD2,-,TGTGCCAGCAGCTCAAGACTAGCAAACGAGCAGTACTTC,CASSSRLANEQYF
TRBV6-5,TRBJ1-1,-,-,TGTGCCAGCAGTTATAATAGCGGCGGGGCTGAAGCTTTCTTT,CASSYNSGGAEAFF
TRBV7-9,TRBJ1-1,-,once,TGTGCCAGCACCGAGGGGGGGAGGAACACTGAAGCTTTCTTT,CASTEGGRNTEAFF
TRBV6-5,TRBJ1-1,-,-,TGTGCCAGCAGTCCCACGTCGGGGTATAGCACTGAAGCTTTCTTT,CASSPTSGYSTEAFF
TRBV2,TRBJ1-2,-,-,TGTGCCAGCAGTGAAGCGTACAGGACGTCCGGCTACACCTTC,CASSEAYRTSGYTF
TRBV25-1,TRBJ2-5,TRBD1,few,TGTGCCAGCAGTCCACAGGGGGCCTACAGGGAGACCCAGTACTTC,CASSPQGAYRETQYF